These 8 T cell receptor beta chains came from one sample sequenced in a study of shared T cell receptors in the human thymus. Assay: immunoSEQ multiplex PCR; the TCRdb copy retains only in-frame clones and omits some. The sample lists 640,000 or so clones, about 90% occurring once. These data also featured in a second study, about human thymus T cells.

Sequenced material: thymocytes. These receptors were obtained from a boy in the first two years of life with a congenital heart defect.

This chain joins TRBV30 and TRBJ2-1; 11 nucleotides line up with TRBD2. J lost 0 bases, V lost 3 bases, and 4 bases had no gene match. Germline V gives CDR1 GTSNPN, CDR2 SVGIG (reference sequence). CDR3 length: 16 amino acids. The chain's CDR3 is CAWRTSGVSSYNEQFF. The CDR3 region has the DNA TGTGCCTGGAGGACTAGCGGGGTTAGCTCCTACAATGAGCAGTTCTTC.

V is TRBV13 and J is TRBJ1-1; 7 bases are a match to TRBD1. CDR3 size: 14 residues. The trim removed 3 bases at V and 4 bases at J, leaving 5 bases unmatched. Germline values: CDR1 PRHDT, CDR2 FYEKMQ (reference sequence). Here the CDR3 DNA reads TGTGCCAGCAGCTTCTCGACAGGGACCACTGAAGCTTTCTTT. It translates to CASSFSTGTTEAFF.

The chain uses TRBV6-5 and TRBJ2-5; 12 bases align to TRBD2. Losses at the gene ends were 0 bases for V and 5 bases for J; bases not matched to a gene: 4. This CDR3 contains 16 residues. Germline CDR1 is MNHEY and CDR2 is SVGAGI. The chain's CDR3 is CASSYSATSGGETQYF. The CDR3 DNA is TGTGCCAGCAGTTACTCGGCGACTAGCGGGGGCGAGACCCAGTACTTC.

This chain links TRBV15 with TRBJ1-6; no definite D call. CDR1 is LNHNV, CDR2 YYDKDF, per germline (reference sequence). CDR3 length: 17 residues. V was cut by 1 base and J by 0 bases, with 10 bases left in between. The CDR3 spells CATSRVFVDSYNSPLHF. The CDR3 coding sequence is TGTGCCACCAGCAGAGTTTTTGTAGACTCCTATAATTCACCCCTCCACTTT.

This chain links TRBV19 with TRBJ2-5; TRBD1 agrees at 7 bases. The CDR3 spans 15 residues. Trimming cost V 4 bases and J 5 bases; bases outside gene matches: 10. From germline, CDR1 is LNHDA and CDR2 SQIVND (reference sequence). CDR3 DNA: TGTGCCAGTAGTAGAAGGGACAGTCCGGTGGAGACCCAGTACTTC. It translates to CASSRRDSPVETQYF.

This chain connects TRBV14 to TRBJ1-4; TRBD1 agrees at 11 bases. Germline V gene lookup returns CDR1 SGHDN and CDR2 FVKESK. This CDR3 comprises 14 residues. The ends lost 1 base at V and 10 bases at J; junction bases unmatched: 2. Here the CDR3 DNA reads TGTGCCAGCAGCCAAGGGACAGGGGGCGGAAAACTGTTTTTT. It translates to CASSQGTGGGKLFF.

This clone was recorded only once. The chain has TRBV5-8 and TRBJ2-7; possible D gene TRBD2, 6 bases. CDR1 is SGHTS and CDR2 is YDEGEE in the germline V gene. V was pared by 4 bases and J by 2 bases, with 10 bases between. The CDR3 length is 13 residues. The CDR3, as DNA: TGTGCCAGCAGCGCGGGACCTACCTACGAGCAGTACTTC. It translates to CASSAGPTYEQYF.

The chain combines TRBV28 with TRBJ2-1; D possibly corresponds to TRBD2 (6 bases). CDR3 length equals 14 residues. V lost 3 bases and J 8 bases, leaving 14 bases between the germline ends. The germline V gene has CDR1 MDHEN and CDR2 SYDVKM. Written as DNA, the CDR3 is TGTGCCAGCAGTTTTGGACTTCGCGGGGATGAGCAGTTCTTC. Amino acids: CASSFGLRGDEQFF.